The clone carrying this T cell receptor (beta chain) has only one observation. Its antigen is not identified. This record belongs to a study of cytomegalovirus exposure and HLA in healthy donors. This PCR relied on a set of 60 Vbeta primers and 13 Jbeta primers. The assay was immunoSEQ multiplex PCR, and TCRdb's table has in-frame clones only and misses some. The repertoire consists of fewer than 250,000 clones, with approximately 80% occurring once and the leading ten covering under 0.85%. CDR1 and CDR2 from the germline V gene are GTSNPN and SVGIG (reference sequence). This CDR3 region has 15 residues. The V segment lost 2 bases and the J segment 0 bases; nucleotides outside the gene matches: 7. Study findings and constraints: In a later analysis, most CMV-associated TCR beta chains appeared HLA-restricted.

The chain uses TRBV30 and TRBJ2-7; TRBD2 aligns across 7 bases. The clonotype originates from a boy between 2 and 10 years old in good health and CMV-seronegative. Sequences were obtained from PBMCs. CDR3 region: CAWSFMGGISYEQYF. Here the CDR3 DNA reads TGTGCCTGGAGTTTTATGGGGGGGATCTCCTACGAGCAGTACTTC.